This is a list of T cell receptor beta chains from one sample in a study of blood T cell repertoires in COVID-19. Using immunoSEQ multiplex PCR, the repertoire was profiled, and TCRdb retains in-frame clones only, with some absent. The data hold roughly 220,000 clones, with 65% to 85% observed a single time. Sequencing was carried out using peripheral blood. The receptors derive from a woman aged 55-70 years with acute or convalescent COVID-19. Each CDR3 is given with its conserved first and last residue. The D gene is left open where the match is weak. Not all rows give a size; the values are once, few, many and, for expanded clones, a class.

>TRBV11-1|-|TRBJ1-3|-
TGTGCCAGCAGCGATTACGCGGGGGGAAACACCATATATTTT
CASSDYAGGNTIYF
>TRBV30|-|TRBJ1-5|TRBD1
TGTGCCTGGAGTCAGGGGGATAGCAATCAGCCCCAGCATTTT
CAWSQGDSNQPQHF
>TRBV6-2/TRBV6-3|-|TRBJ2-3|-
TGTGCCAGCAGTTCCCAATTTCGCACAGATACGCAGTATTTT
CASSSQFRTDTQYF
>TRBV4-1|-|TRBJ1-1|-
TGCGCCAGCAGCCAAGATTGGGTAAGAGGCACTGAAGCTTTCTTT
CASSQDWVRGTEAFF
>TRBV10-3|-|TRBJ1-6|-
TGTGCCACGGGGGGGGACACAGATAATTCACCCCTCCACTTT
CATGGDTDNSPLHF
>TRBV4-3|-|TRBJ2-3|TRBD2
TGCGCCAGCAGCCAAGTCCCCCCTAGCGGGGGGGCCTATAGCACAGATACGCAGTATTTT
CASSQVPPSGGAYSTDTQYF
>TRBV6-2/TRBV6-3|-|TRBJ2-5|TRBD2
TGTGCCAGCAGTTACGACGGACTGGGAGGGCTGGGGACCCAGTACTTC
CASSYDGLGGLGTQYF
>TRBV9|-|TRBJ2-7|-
TGTGCCAGCAGCGTAGCAGGGGCATCCTACGAGCAGTACTTC
CASSVAGASYEQYF
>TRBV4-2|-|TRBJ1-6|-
TGTGCCAGCAGCCCCCCGGAGCGGGCGCGATCCTATAATTCACCCCTCCACTTT
CASSPPERARSYNSPLHF
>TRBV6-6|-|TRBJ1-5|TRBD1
TGTGCCAGCAGACCCGGTAGGCAGGGGGATAATCAGCCCCAGCATTTT
CASRPGRQGDNQPQHF
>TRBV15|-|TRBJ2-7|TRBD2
TGTGCCACCAGCAGAGATATCCGGGGGGGCAATTACGAGCAGTACTTC
CATSRDIRGGNYEQYF
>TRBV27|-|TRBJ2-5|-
TGTGCCAGCAGTCCGGGGTGGGCTAGCCTGGAGACCCAGTACTTC
CASSPGWASLETQYF
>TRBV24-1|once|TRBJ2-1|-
TGTGCCACCAGTGGAAGGGGCGATGAGCAGTTCTTC
CATSGRGDEQFF
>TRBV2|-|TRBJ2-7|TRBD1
TGTGCCAGCAGTGGGGGGACAGGGGGCCCCTACGAGCAGTACTTC
CASSGGTGGPYEQYF
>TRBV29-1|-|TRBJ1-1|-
TGCAGCGTTGAATCAGGAACACACACTGAAGCTTTCTTT
CSVESGTHTEAFF
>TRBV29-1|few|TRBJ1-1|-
TGCAGCGTTGTAACCGGGGTGAACACTGAAGCTTTCTTT
CSVVTGVNTEAFF
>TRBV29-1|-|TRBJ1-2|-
TGCAGCGTAGGAGGCGGGGAGGGCTATGGCTACACCTTC
CSVGGGEGYGYTF
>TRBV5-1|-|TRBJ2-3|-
TGCGCCAGCAGCTTGGCAGGAGGACGGGGGACCACAGATACGCAGTATTTT
CASSLAGGRGTTDTQYF
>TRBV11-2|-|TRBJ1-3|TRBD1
TGTGCCAGCAGCGGAGGGACAGGGGCTGGAAACACCATATATTTT
CASSGGTGAGNTIYF
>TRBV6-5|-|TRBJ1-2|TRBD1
TGTGCCAGCAGGCAACCGGGACAGGCCTATGGCTACACCTTC
CASRQPGQAYGYTF
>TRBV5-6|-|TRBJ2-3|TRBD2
TGTGCCAGCAGCTCGCCTTTAGCGGGGATAGGAGATACGCAGTATTTT
CASSSPLAGIGDTQYF
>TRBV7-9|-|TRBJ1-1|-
TGTGCCAGCAGTCGAGGTATGAGGACTGAAGCTTTCTTT
CASSRGMRTEAFF
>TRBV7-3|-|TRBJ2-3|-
TGTGCCAGCAGCTTAACCGGGGGGCCTGGAGATACGCAGTATTTT
CASSLTGGPGDTQYF
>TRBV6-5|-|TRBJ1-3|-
TGTGCCAGCAGGGGAGTGGCTGGAAACACCATATATTTT
CASRGVAGNTIYF
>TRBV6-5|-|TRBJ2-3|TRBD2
TGTGCCAGCAGGATACTAGCGGGGCGCACAGATACGCAGTATTTT
CASRILAGRTDTQYF
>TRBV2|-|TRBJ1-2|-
TGTGCCAGCCCTGGACTCTATGGCTACACCTTC
CASPGLYGYTF
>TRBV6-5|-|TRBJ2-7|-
TGTGCCAGCAGTTTTCGCCCGGGGAACTACGAGCAGTACTTC
CASSFRPGNYEQYF
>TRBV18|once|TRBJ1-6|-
TGTGCCAGCTCAGCCACGGGGGTGACTGGTTCACCCCTCCACTTT
CASSATGVTGSPLHF
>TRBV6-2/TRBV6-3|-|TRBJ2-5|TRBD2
TGTGCCAGCAGTAAACCGGCGGGGGGGCGTCGAGGGACCCAGTACTTC
CASSKPAGGRRGTQYF
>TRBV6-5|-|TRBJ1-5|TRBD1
TGTGCCAGCATGGGGACAGGGAATCAGCCCCAGCATTTT
CASMGTGNQPQHF
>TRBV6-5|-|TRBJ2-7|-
TGTGCCAGCAGGGACACCCTCTCCTACGAGCAGTACTTC
CASRDTLSYEQYF
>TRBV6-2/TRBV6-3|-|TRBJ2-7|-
TGTGCCAGCAGTTACGGGGCAATAGGGCAGTACTTC
CASSYGAIGQYF
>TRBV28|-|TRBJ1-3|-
TGTGCCAGCAGTCAGTCACGAAACACCATATATTTT
CASSQSRNTIYF
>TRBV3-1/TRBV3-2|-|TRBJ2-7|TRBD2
TGTGCCAGCAGCCGAGGGACTAGCGGTCCCTACGAGCAGTACTTC
CASSRGTSGPYEQYF
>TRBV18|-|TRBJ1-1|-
TGTGCCAGCTCACGCGGGACTCCGAACACTGAAGCTTTCTTT
CASSRGTPNTEAFF
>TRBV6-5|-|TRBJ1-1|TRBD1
TGTGCCAGCAGTAGACAGGGTAGGGCTGAAGCTTTCTTT
CASSRQGRAEAFF
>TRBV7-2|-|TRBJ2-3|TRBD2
TGTGCCAGCAGCTTAGGGCTAGCGGGGGGCGGGGCAGATACGCAGTATTTT
CASSLGLAGGGADTQYF
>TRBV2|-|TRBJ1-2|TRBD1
TGTGCCAGCGGGGGACAGTCGGCCTATGGCTACACCTTC
CASGGQSAYGYTF
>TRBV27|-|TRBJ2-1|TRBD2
TGTGCCAGCAGTGAAAGCGGGGGGGCCGGTACCTACAATGAGCAGTTCTTC
CASSESGGAGTYNEQFF
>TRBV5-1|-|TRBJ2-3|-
TGCGCCAGCAGCTTGGTGGGGCTGGATACGCAGTATTTT
CASSLVGLDTQYF
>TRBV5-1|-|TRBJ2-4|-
TGCGCCAGCAGCTTGGTCGGTCCTCTTGAAAACATTCAGTACTTC
CASSLVGPLENIQYF
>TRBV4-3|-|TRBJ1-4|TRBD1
TGCGCCAGCAGCCAACTCCAGGGGGCGGATGAAAAACTGTTTTTT
CASSQLQGADEKLFF
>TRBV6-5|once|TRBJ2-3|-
TGTGCCAGCAGTTACTCTCAGGGGACAGATACGCAGTATTTT
CASSYSQGTDTQYF
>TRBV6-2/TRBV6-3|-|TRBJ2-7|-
TGTGCCAGCAGTTACTCGATCCAGGAGCAGTACTTC
CASSYSIQEQYF
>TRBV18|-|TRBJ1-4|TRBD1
TGTGCCAGCTCCCCGGGACAGGGAGGTGAAAAACTGTTTTTT
CASSPGQGGEKLFF
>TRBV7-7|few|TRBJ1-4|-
TGTGCCAGCAGCTTAGTTCAGGGGCCGGGCGAAAAACTGTTTTTT
CASSLVQGPGEKLFF
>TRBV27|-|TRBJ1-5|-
TGTGCCACCAGCGCGGGGAATCAGCCCCAGCATTTT
CATSAGNQPQHF
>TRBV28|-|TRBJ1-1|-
TGTGCCAGCGCCCCAGGCCCCATGAACACTGAAGCTTTCTTT
CASAPGPMNTEAFF
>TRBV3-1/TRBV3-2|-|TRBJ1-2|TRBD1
TGTGCCAGCAGCCCCGGGGGACAGGGGTACACCTTC
CASSPGGQGYTF
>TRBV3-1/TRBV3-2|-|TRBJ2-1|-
TGTGCCAGCAGCCAAGGCCGCGGGTCGTTCTTC
CASSQGRGSFF
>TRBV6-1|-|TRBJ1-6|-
TGTGCCAGCAGTGAATTGCAGGGTATTGGTTCACCCCTCCACTTT
CASSELQGIGSPLHF
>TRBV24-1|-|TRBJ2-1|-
TGTGCCACCGAAATACCGGGCTACAATGAGCAGTTCTTC
CATEIPGYNEQFF